This T cell receptor beta chain was captured in a study of T cell repertoires in cytomegalovirus infection (dated by TCRdb to between 2017 and 2020). For the study in its entirety: Donor HLA type was relevant to the analysis, because carriage of CMV infection together with the matching HLA type was indicated by public TCR beta signatures. Overall study results and their limits: In both this cohort and an independent roughly 400-donor cohort, the cumulative frequency of public TCR beta family members distinguished carriers of CMV infection plus the relevant HLA type. In the ex vivo response, HLA-C-restricted CMV-specific TCR beta clonotypes were dominant, and in two of eight donors the single most frequent clonotype came from this HLA-C-restricted group.

CDR1 SGDLS and CDR2 YYNGEE were looked up in the germline V gene. Trimming at the junction amounts to 0 bases on V and 8 bases on J, and the germline ends lie 14 bases apart. Its CDR3 holds 14 amino acids, cysteine through phenylalanine. Solely the CDR3 DNA is kept, with 42 bases framed from the first base. Sequencing took place on an Illumina HiSeq 1500. In-frame beta chains were kept once TCRdb had trimmed the public reads at Q25 with fastp and called clones with MiXCR. All rows with the same CDR3 protein become a single entry with the most common DNA and genes. The sample table records about 180,000 distinct CDR3 sequences; about 17% of these occur just once. The ten largest clonotypes hold about 25% of the sample. This clonotype has just a few counts. Its antigen specificity is not known. No qualities accompany the bases; no much larger clone lies one base away.

The sequence was obtained from a human donor in good health (CMV status not recorded). Some clones in this sample may be carry-over from other donors' samples. The specimen sequenced was CD8+ T cells from PBMCs. The sequence is built from TRBV9 and TRBJ1-1, with TRBD1 tentatively as D gene (6 bases match). The CDR3 sequence is CASSVGIRGPEAFF. The DNA is TGTGCCAGCAGCGTAGGAATCCGGGGGCCGGAAGCTTTCTTT.